Each of the 32 T cell receptor beta chains below was sequenced from the same sample in a study of blood T cell repertoires in COVID-19. Libraries were prepared by immunoSEQ multiplex PCR; TCRdb keeps only in-frame clonotypes and omits some of them. This sample yields approximately 250,000 clones, of which about 83% are seen a single time; roughly 5% belongs to the top ten. Sequencing used peripheral blood. The receptors were sampled from a human donor in a cohort sampled during active COVID-19.

The chain employs TRBV6-6 and TRBJ2-5, with TRBD1 matching 7 bases. The V gene end was trimmed by 6 bases and the J gene end by 3 bases; junction bases not matched to a gene: 1. In germline, CDR1 is MNHNY, CDR2 SVGAGI (reference sequence). This CDR3 is built from 12 residues. This chain's CDR3 is CASRGQKETQYF. The CDR3 DNA follows: TGTGCCAGCAGGGGACAGAAAGAGACCCAGTACTTC.

Written as DNA, the CDR3 is TGTGCCAGCAGTCGCGGGGGCGCGGATCAGCCCCAGCATTTT. This translates into CASSRGGADQPQHF. This chain joins TRBV5-4 and TRBJ1-5; D is perhaps TRBD1 (6 bases). Germline loops: CDR1 SGHNT, CDR2 YYREEE (reference sequence). CDR3 length: 14 amino acids. V lost 5 bases and J lost 5, with 14 bases in between.

This clone showed up just a few times. This chain links TRBV2 with TRBJ2-4; 10 positions agree with TRBD1. CDR3 length: 14 residues. Losses at the gene ends were 8 bases for V and 3 bases for J; bases not matched to a gene: 4. Germline lookup yields CDR1 SNHLY and CDR2 FYNNEI. The DNA of the CDR3 is TGTGCCAGCCGGGGACAGGGGAACAAAAACATTCAGTACTTC. This translates into CASRGQGNKNIQYF.

This rearrangement joins TRBV6-5 to TRBJ1-3; D not certain. The V end lost 7 bases, the J end lost 0 bases, and 10 bases lay between the germline ends. Germline V lookup: CDR1 MNHEY, CDR2 SVGAGI. There are 14 residues in the CDR3. This chain's CDR3 is CASTSRGSGNTIYF. The CDR3 DNA follows: TGTGCCAGCACCTCGCGTGGCTCTGGAAACACCATATATTTT.

J is TRBJ2-1 and V is TRBV14, with 7 bases fitting TRBD1. From germline, CDR1 is SGHDN and CDR2 FVKESK. The V segment lost 5 bases and the J segment 12 bases; nucleotides outside the gene matches: 7. The CDR3 has 12 amino acids. The CDR3 loop is CASSTQGLGQFF. Written as DNA, the CDR3 is TGTGCCAGCAGCACACAGGGGTTGGGGCAGTTCTTC.

This clone appeared a single time. The rearrangement links TRBV5-1 to TRBJ2-2; weak D call: TRBD1 (6 bases). The CDR3 loop spans 15 amino acids. V was clipped by 0 bases and J by 4 bases, with 10 bases between them. CDR1 SGHRS and CDR2 YFSETQ come from the germline V gene. CDR3 sequence (DNA): TGCGCCAGCAGCTTGGGAGGGGGTGTCACCGGGGAGCTGTTTTTT. This codes for CASSLGGGVTGELFF.

This clone showed up just once. V usage is TRBV30 and J usage is TRBJ2-7; D is unclear. CDR1 is GTSNPN and CDR2 is SVGIG in the germline V gene (reference sequence). Trimming pared 2 bases from V and 4 bases from J, leaving 12 bases between. The CDR3 runs to 13 residues. DNA of the CDR3: TGTGCCTGGAGTTTTGGAGAGAAGTACGAGCAGTACTTC. Amino acids: CAWSFGEKYEQYF.

The genes are TRBV7-2 and TRBJ2-5; possible D gene TRBD1, 6 bases. Per germline, CDR1 SGHTA and CDR2 FQGNSA. V was trimmed by 5 bases and J by 7 bases, leaving 14 bases between them. CDR3 length: 13 residues. This chain's CDR3 is CASSPRDTGTQYF. CDR3 coding DNA: TGTGCCAGCAGCCCTCGGGACACGGGGACCCAGTACTTC. The whole variable domain, remainder taken from reference TRBV7-2 and TRBJ2-5, is GAGVSQSPSNKVTEKGKDVELRCDPISGHTALYWYRQSLGQGLEFLIYFQGNSAPDKSGLPSDRFSAERTGGSVSTLTIQRTQQEDSAVYLCASSPRDTGTQYFGPGTRLLVL.

This chain links TRBV11-2 with TRBJ2-7, with TRBD1 matching 9 bases. The CDR3 covers 16 residues. Germline CDR1 and CDR2: SGHAT and FQNNGV. Losses at the gene ends were 3 bases for V and 5 bases for J; bases not matched to a gene: 11. The CDR3 loop reads CASSFFSGTGTHEQYF. The CDR3, as DNA: TGTGCCAGCAGCTTTTTTTCTGGGACAGGGACCCACGAGCAGTACTTC.

This chain joins TRBV27 and TRBJ2-4; 7 bases match TRBD1. Unmatched junction bases numbered 7, after V lost 1 base and J lost 7 bases. The CDR3 length is 15 residues. The germline V gene encodes CDR1 MNHEY and CDR2 SMNVEV (reference sequence). The CDR3, as DNA: TGTGCCAGCAGTTTATTCCGGGACAGAGGTAACATTCAGTACTTC. Translation: CASSLFRDRGNIQYF.

This clone has only one observation. J is TRBJ2-7 and V is TRBV6-4; 7 nucleotides line up with TRBD1. Germline lookup yields CDR1 MRHNA and CDR2 SNTAGT. This CDR3 spans 15 amino acids. V dropped 4 bases and J dropped 3; count of bases not matched to a gene: 9. DNA of the CDR3: TGTGCCAGCAGTGTCGAGACAGGGAAAAACTACGAGCAGTACTTC. Its translation is CASSVETGKNYEQYF.

This clone came up a few times. The chain links TRBV5-1 to TRBJ2-2; D is perhaps TRBD1 (5 bases). The V end was cut by 6 bases, the J end by 6 bases, with 12 bases between. Per the germline V gene, CDR1 is SGHRS and CDR2 is YFSETQ. This CDR3 region has 13 residues. The CDR3 loop reads CASTRTHSGELFF. The CDR3 DNA reads TGCGCCAGCACCCGGACACATTCCGGGGAGCTGTTTTTT.

The V gene is TRBV27, the J gene TRBJ2-1; 10 bases fit TRBD2. CDR1 MNHEY and CDR2 SMNVEV come from the germline V gene (reference sequence). V trimming: 6 bases; J trimming: 0 bases; junction bases outside the gene matches: 14. This CDR3 has 19 amino acids. The CDR3 nucleotides read TGTGCCAGCAGACGTGCTTTTATAGCGGGAGGCCGCTCCTACAATGAGCAGTTCTTC. Amino acids: CASRRAFIAGGRSYNEQFF.

This clone was detected once. The chain carries TRBV10-3 and TRBJ2-5, with 10 positions matching TRBD1. CDR1 is ENHRY and CDR2 is SYGVKD in the germline V gene. V gave up 10 bases and J gave up 5 bases; unmatched junction bases: 13. This CDR3 spans 15 amino acids. The chain's CDR3 is CATSLRQGAGETQYF. The CDR3 DNA reads as TGTGCCACCTCTTTGAGACAGGGGGCTGGGGAGACCCAGTACTTC.

The table lists this clone with a count of one. As DNA, the CDR3 is TGTGCCAGCAGTTTTACAGGAGGGGACATTCAGTACTTC. This encodes CASSFTGGDIQYF. V and J are TRBV27 and TRBJ2-4, with a tentative D call TRBD2 (6 bases). CDR1 is MNHEY, CDR2 SMNVEV, per germline (reference sequence). V dropped 3 bases and J dropped 8 bases, with 11 bases sitting between them. The CDR3 spans 13 residues.

J is TRBJ2-5 and V is TRBV7-2; 7 positions agree with TRBD1. The V gene's germline CDR1 is SGHTA and CDR2 FQGNSA. This CDR3 spans 15 amino acids. Trimming cost V 5 bases and J 2 bases; bases outside gene matches: 8. The CDR3 region has the DNA TGTGCCAGCAGCGTCTCCGGGACAGCACAAGAGACCCAGTACTTC. This translates into CASSVSGTAQETQYF.

This rearrangement joins TRBV19 to TRBJ2-2; tentative D call: TRBD2 (6 bases). Germline V gene data show CDR1 as LNHDA and CDR2 as SQIVND (reference sequence). V was cut by 8 bases and J by 6 bases, with 22 bases left in between. There are 16 residues in the CDR3. CDR3 sequence (DNA): TGTGCCAGTTGGCCGAGACCCGGGGAGGTTGCCGGGGAGCTGTTTTTT. It translates to CASWPRPGEVAGELFF.

The chain has TRBV5-1 and TRBJ2-5, with a tentative D call TRBD2 (6 bases). Between the trimmed V and J ends, which lost 0 bases and 5 bases, there was a span of 11 bases. CDR3 length: 14 amino acids. Germline loops: CDR1 SGHRS, CDR2 YFSETQ. The CDR3 coding sequence is TGCGCCAGCAGCTTGGAAAAAGCGGGTGAGACCCAGTACTTC. Protein sequence: CASSLEKAGETQYF. The whole variable domain, filled in from reference TRBV5-1 and TRBJ2-5, reads KAGVTQTPRYLIKTRGQQVTLSCSPISGHRSVSWYQQTPGQGLQFLFEYFSETQRNKGNFPGRFSGRQFSNSRSEMNVSTLELGDSALYLCASSLEKAGETQYFGPGTRLLVL.

The chain employs TRBV29-1 and TRBJ1-2; D possibly corresponds to TRBD1 (5 bases). The V gene's germline CDR1 is SQVTM and CDR2 ANQGSEA. V was shortened by 5 bases and J by 4 bases, with 14 bases between the two germline ends. CDR3 length equals 13 residues. The CDR3 DNA is TGCAGCGTTTTCGGACAAGCCGGCTATGGCTACACCTTC. It is translated as CSVFGQAGYGYTF.

This sequence joins TRBV11-2 and TRBJ1-1; D not resolved. The CDR3 has 13 residues. The germline V gene has CDR1 SGHAT and CDR2 FQNNGV. V was cut by 10 bases and J by 1 base, with 13 bases left in between. The CDR3 here is CATSVERNTEAFF. The CDR3 bases are TGTGCCACCTCGGTGGAGAGGAACACTGAAGCTTTCTTT.

The chain uses TRBV3-1 (or the pseudogene TRBV3-2) and TRBJ2-2; D possibly corresponds to TRBD2 (6 bases). Germline V gene sequence: CDR1 LGHDT, CDR2 YNNKEL (reference sequence). The CDR3 covers 15 residues. V shed 0 bases and J shed 6 bases, with 11 bases lying between them. The CDR3 DNA sequence: TGTGCCAGCAGCCAAGAGGCCTGGAGGGCCGGGGAGCTGTTTTTT. This encodes CASSQEAWRAGELFF.

The chain has TRBV28 and TRBJ2-7, with 9 positions matching TRBD1. The CDR3 consists of 14 residues. V trimming: 7 bases; J trimming: 3 bases; junction bases outside the gene matches: 7. Germline CDR1 MDHEN, CDR2 SYDVKM. The CDR3 sequence is CASTKTGGRYEQYF. Written as DNA, the CDR3 is TGTGCCAGCACTAAGACAGGGGGTCGCTACGAGCAGTACTTC.

This clone came up once. The chain combines TRBV2 with TRBJ1-5, with 7 nucleotides matching TRBD1. CDR3 size: 14 residues. Germline trimming cut 8 bases from V and 0 bases from J; bases unmatched to any gene: 4. The V gene's germline CDR1 is SNHLY and CDR2 FYNNEI. The CDR3 coding sequence is TGTGCCAGCGCAGGGGGTAATAGCAATCAGCCCCAGCATTTT. It specifies CASAGGNSNQPQHF.

The chain carries TRBV6-5 and TRBJ2-7; 7 nucleotides match TRBD1. Germline V CDR1 and CDR2: MNHEY, SVGAGI. The trim removed 9 bases at V and 0 bases at J, leaving 5 bases unmatched. The CDR3 length is 13 residues. The CDR3 DNA reads TGTGCCAGTCGGGACAGCACCTCCTACGAGCAGTACTTC. It encodes CASRDSTSYEQYF.

The genes are TRBV2 and TRBJ2-3; TRBD2 aligns across 11 bases. From germline, CDR1 is SNHLY and CDR2 FYNNEI. J lost 3 bases, V lost 5 bases, and 1 base had no gene match. This CDR3 contains 14 residues. CDR3 residues: CASSRTSGTDTQYF. The CDR3 nucleotides read TGTGCCAGCAGTCGGACTAGCGGGACAGATACGCAGTATTTT.

V and J are TRBV27 and TRBJ2-1; possibly TRBD2 for D (6 bases). Germline CDR1 reads MNHEY; CDR2 reads SMNVEV (reference sequence). This CDR3 has 14 amino acids. Deletions cut 5 bases from V and 3 bases from J, with 11 bases between. CDR3 loop: CASSIPGGYNEQFF. The CDR3 coding sequence is TGTGCCAGCAGTATCCCCGGGGGCTACAATGAGCAGTTCTTC.

This clone was seen a single time. The rearrangement links TRBV25-1 to TRBJ2-5; 8 bases line up with TRBD1. With V trimmed by 5 bases and J by 5 bases, 7 bases remained unmatched. The V gene's germline CDR1 is MGHDK and CDR2 SYGVNS. This CDR3 has 14 residues. The CDR3 DNA follows: TGTGCCAGCAGTAAATGGACAGGGTACGAGACCCAGTACTTC. This codes for CASSKWTGYETQYF.

DNA for the CDR3: TGTGCCAGCTCACCGACCATCGGACAGGGCTCACGCGAGCAGTACTTC. It specifies CASSPTIGQGSREQYF. The chain recombines TRBV18 with TRBJ2-7, with 8 bases lining up with TRBD1. With 3 bases clipped from V and 6 bases from J, the junction kept 13 bases outside the gene matches. Germline loops: CDR1 KGHSH, CDR2 LQKENI. The CDR3 has 16 residues.

The chain joins TRBV9 to TRBJ2-7; possible D gene TRBD1, 7 bases. This CDR3 contains 14 residues. V was pared by 8 bases and J by 5 bases, with 20 bases between. CDR1 and CDR2 from the germline V gene are SGDLS and YYNGEE. The CDR3 sequence: CASGNRGLSDEQYF. CDR3 bases: TGTGCCAGTGGTAACAGGGGACTCTCGGACGAGCAGTACTTC. Full variable domain (outside the CDR3, taken from reference TRBV9 and TRBJ2-7): DSGVTQTPKHLITATGQRVTLRCSPRSGDLSVYWYQQSLDQGLQFLIQYYNGEERAKGNILERFSAQQFPDLHSELNLSSLELGDSALYFCASGNRGLSDEQYFGPGTRLTVT.

The rearrangement uses TRBV5-8 and TRBJ1-6, with a possible D match to TRBD1 (5 bases). Germline loops: CDR1 SGHTS, CDR2 YDEGEE. Trimming left V 4 bases short and J 10 bases short, with 21 bases between. The CDR3 totals 16 residues. CDR3 amino acids: CASSLLGRGSGSPLHF. In DNA, the CDR3 is TGTGCCAGCAGCCTATTAGGACGGGGGTCGGGGTCACCCCTCCACTTT.

The chain uses TRBV10-3 and TRBJ2-1; 14 positions match TRBD2. With V trimmed by 6 bases and J by 1 base, 8 bases remained unmatched. CDR1 is ENHRY, CDR2 SYGVKD, per germline. The CDR3 spans 18 residues. CDR3 amino acids: CAIRSGTSGSGSYNEQFF. The DNA for the CDR3 is TGTGCCATCAGATCCGGGACTAGCGGGAGTGGTTCCTACAATGAGCAGTTCTTC.

The rearrangement links TRBV4-2 to TRBJ2-7; 7 bases line up with TRBD2. The ends lost 6 bases at V and 5 bases at J; junction bases unmatched: 10. CDR3 size: 14 residues. Germline V gene lookup returns CDR1 LGHNA and CDR2 YNFKEQ. The CDR3 protein is CASSHISGKDEQYF. The CDR3 bases are TGTGCCAGCAGTCATATCAGCGGGAAAGACGAGCAGTACTTC.